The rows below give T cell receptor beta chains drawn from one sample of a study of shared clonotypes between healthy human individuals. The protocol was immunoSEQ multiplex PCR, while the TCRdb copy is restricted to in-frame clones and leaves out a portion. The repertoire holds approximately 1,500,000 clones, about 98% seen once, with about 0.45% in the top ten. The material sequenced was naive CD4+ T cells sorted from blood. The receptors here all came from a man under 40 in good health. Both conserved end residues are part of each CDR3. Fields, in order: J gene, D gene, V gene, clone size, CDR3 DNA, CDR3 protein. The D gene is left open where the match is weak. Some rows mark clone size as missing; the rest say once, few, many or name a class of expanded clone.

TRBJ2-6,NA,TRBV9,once,TGTGCCAGCAGCGTAGTAGGGAGTGGGGCCAACGTCCTGACTTTC,CASSVVGSGANVLTF
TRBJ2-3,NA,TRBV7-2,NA,TGTGCCAGCAGCTTGCGGGGACCCACAGATACGCAGTATTTT,CASSLRGPTDTQYF
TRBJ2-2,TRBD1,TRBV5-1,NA,TGCGCCAGCAGCGCGGGGACAGGGCCCGGGGAGCTGTTTTTT,CASSAGTGPGELFF
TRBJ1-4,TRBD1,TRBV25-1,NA,TGTGCCAGCCGACCATCGGGACAGCCTAATGAAAAACTGTTTTTT,CASRPSGQPNEKLFF
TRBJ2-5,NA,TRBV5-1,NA,TGCGCCAGCAGCTTGTCCTGGGAAGAGACCCAGTACTTC,CASSLSWEETQYF
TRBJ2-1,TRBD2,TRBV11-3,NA,TGTGCCAGCAGCTTAGGTCGAGCGGGAGCCCACAATGAGCAGTTCTTC,CASSLGRAGAHNEQFF
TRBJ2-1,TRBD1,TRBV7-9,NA,TGTGCCAGCAGCTCTACCTTGACAGGGAAGTACAATGAGCAGTTCTTC,CASSSTLTGKYNEQFF
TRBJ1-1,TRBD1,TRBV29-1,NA,TGCAGCGTTGTACTGGGGACAGGGACTGAAGCTTTCTTT,CSVVLGTGTEAFF
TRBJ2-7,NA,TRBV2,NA,TGTGCCAGCAGTGTTGAGGGAAGCTCCTACGAGCAGTACTTC,CASSVEGSSYEQYF
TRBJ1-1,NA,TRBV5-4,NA,TGTGCCAGCAGTAAGGACCCCTCCAGGGACATGAACACTGAAGCTTTCTTT,CASSKDPSRDMNTEAFF
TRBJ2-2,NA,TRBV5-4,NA,TGTGCCAGCAGAAGGGAAGTTGACACCGGGGAGCTGTTTTTT,CASRREVDTGELFF
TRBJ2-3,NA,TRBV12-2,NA,TGTGCAAGTCGCTTAGCGAAGGACAGGGGGCTTATAGATACGCAGTATTTT,CASRLAKDRGLIDTQYF
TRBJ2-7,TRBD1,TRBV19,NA,TGTGCCAGTAAGGAGGACAGGGGTCCCTCCTACGAGCAGTACTTC,CASKEDRGPSYEQYF
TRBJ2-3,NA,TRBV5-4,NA,TGTGCCAGCAGCTTGGACTTTGCACCCGATACGCAGTATTTT,CASSLDFAPDTQYF
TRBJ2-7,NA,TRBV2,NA,TGTGCCAGCAGTGTCTCCGGAAGATACTACGAGCAGTACTTC,CASSVSGRYYEQYF
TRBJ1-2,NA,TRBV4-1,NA,TGCGCCAGCAGCCAAACGGGATTACCCTATGGCTACACCTTC,CASSQTGLPYGYTF
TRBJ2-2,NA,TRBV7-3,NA,TGTGCCAGCAGCTTAACGTTGGGGGAGCTGTTTTTT,CASSLTLGELFF
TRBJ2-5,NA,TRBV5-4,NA,TGTGCCAGCAGCTTGGGCCGGGGCGAGCAAGAGACCCAGTACTTC,CASSLGRGEQETQYF
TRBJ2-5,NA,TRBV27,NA,TGTGCCAGCAGGCGGTCGGAGACCCAGTACTTC,CASRRSETQYF
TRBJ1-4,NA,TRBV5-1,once,TGCGCCAGCAGCTTATCGGGCGGTAATGAAAAACTGTTTTTT,CASSLSGGNEKLFF
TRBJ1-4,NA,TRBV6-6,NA,TGTGCCAGCAGCCCCTTGGGTGCGGGGGTAGAAAAACTGTTTTTT,CASSPLGAGVEKLFF
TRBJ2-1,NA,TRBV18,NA,TGTGCCAGCTCACCTCGACGGACCGACAATGAGCAGTTCTTC,CASSPRRTDNEQFF
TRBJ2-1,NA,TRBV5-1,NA,TGCGCCAGCAGCTTAGGACAGTCAAGGGCCTACAATGAGCAGTTCTTC,CASSLGQSRAYNEQFF
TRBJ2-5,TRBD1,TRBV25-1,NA,TGTGCCAGCAGCGGGGGGACAGGGGTTCCGCAGGAGACCCAGTACTTC,CASSGGTGVPQETQYF
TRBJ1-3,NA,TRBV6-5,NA,TGTGCCAGCAGCGAGACCGGCTCTGGAAACACCATATATTTT,CASSETGSGNTIYF
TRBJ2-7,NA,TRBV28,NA,TGTGCCAGCAGCCTCGCCCCTCTCGAGCAGTACTTC,CASSLAPLEQYF
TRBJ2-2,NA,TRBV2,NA,TGTGCCAGCACCGGTAGGGAAGTCGGGGAGCTGTTTTTT,CASTGREVGELFF
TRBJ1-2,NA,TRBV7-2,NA,TGTGCCAGCAGCTTAGGGGCGGGTTTCGACTATGGCTACACCTTC,CASSLGAGFDYGYTF
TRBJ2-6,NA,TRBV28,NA,TGTGCCAGCAGTTTATTCGGTGGGGCCAACGTCCTGACTTTC,CASSLFGGANVLTF
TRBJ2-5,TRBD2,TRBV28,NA,TGTGCCAGCAGGGAGGGAGGGAGCCAAGAGACCCAGTACTTC,CASREGGSQETQYF
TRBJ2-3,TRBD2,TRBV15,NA,TGTGCCACCAGCAGAGTGGGAGAGCAGACTAGCGGAACCACAGATACGCAGTATTTT,CATSRVGEQTSGTTDTQYF
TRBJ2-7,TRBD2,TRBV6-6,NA,TGTGCCAGTAAGGGACTAGCGGGAGGGACCAACGGGGAGCAGTACTTC,CASKGLAGGTNGEQYF
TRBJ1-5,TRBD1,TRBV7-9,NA,TGTGCCAGCAGCCTAGGGACAGGGGAAAAAAATCAGCCCCAGCATTTT,CASSLGTGEKNQPQHF
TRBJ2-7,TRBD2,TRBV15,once,TGTGCCACCAGCAGAGAGGGGCTAGCGGGAGGTACCTACGAGCAGTACTTC,CATSREGLAGGTYEQYF
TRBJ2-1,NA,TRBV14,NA,TGTGCCAGCAGCTACAGCACCAGCTCCTACAATGAGCAGTTCTTC,CASSYSTSSYNEQFF
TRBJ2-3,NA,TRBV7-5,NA,TGTGTCAGAAGCCCCCGGGGTAGCGGTCCCACAGATACGCAGTATTTT,CVRSPRGSGPTDTQYF
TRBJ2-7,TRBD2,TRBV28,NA,TGTGCCAGCAGGTCGGGACTAGCGGGAGCCTACGAGCAGTACTTC,CASRSGLAGAYEQYF
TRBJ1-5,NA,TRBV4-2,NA,TGTGCCAGCAGCCAAATTTGGCGGTATAGCAATCAGCCCCAGCATTTT,CASSQIWRYSNQPQHF
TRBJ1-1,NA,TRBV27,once,TGTGCCAGCACCCCGCGACCGTGGGACACTGAAGCTTTCTTT,CASTPRPWDTEAFF
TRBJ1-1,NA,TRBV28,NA,TGTGCCAGCAGTTTGCGGGGAGCGAACACTGAAGCTTTCTTT,CASSLRGANTEAFF
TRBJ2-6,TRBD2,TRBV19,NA,TGTGCCAGTAGTGTTCGACTAGCGGGAGGCTGGGGGGCCAACGTCCTGACTTTC,CASSVRLAGGWGANVLTF
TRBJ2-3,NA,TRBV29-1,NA,TGCAGCCTAAGGGGGGCGACCACAGATACGCAGTATTTT,CSLRGATTDTQYF
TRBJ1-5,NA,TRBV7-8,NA,TGTGCCAGCAGCCCGGGACGGACAGGCAATCAGCCCCAGCATTTT,CASSPGRTGNQPQHF